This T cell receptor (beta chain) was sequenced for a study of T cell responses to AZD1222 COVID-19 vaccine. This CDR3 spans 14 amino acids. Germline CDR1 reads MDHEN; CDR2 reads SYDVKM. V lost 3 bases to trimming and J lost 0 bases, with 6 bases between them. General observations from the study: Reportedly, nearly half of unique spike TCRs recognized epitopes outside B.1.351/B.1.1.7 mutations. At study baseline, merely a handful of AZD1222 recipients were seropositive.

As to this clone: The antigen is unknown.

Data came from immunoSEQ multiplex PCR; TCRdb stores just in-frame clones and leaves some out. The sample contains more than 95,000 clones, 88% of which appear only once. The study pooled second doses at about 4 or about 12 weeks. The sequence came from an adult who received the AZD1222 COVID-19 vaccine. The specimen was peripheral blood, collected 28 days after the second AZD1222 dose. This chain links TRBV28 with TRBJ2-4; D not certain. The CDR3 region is CASSFDVAKNIQYF. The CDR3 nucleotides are TGTGCCAGCAGTTTCGATGTAGCCAAAAACATTCAGTACTTC. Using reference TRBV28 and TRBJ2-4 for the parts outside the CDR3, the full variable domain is DVKVTQSSRYLVKRTGEKVFLECVQDMDHENMFWYRQDPGLGLRLIYFSYDVKMKEKGDIPEGYSVSREKKERFSLILESASTNQTSMYLCASSFDVAKNIQYFGAGTRLSVL.